This T cell receptor (beta chain) was found in a study of blood T cells in healthy people across ages. Each sample used at least 6 million PBMCs. Per sample, no less than 6 micrograms of total RNA were extracted. Through a sample-barcoded 5' primer and a J-beta primer mix, a second PCR was run for 7 to 11 cycles. TCRdb recomputed calls from the 5' RACE reads with MiXCR, one row per CDR3 protein. The sample lists under 2 million distinct CDR3 sequences; roughly 32% were seen once. V lost 5 bases, J lost 4 bases, and 13 bases lay in between. This CDR3 has 14 amino acids. CDR1 and CDR2 (germline): SGHTA, FQGNSA.

This chain joins TRBV7-2 and TRBJ2-3; possible D gene TRBD2, 6 bases. The sample comprised blood. The sequence was obtained from a woman in her twenties or thirties in good health. The CDR3 loop reads CASSTGLTADTQYF. CDR3 bases: TGTGCCAGCAGCACCGGACTAACAGCAGATACGCAGTATTTT.